The rows below give T cell receptor beta chains drawn from one sample of a study of T cells after posttransplantation cyclophosphamide. Clones were read by immunoSEQ multiplex PCR, and TCRdb kept only the in-frame ones, dropping some. In the table there are more than 20,000 clones, 73% of which are singletons. Sequencing was carried out using memory CD4+ T cells sorted from PBMCs. These receptors originate from a woman aged 55 to 70 in good health, CMV-negative, and a related stem cell transplant donor. Both conserved end residues are part of each CDR3. Each record gives: CDR3 length, V gene, clone size, D gene, J gene, CDR3 DNA, CDR3 protein. The D gene is left open where the match is weak. Rows may omit the clone size; those that give it use once, few, many or a size class.

cdr3_length: 12; v_call: TRBV7-2; clone_size: few; d_call: .; j_call: TRBJ2-3; cdr3_nt: TGTGCCAGCAGCTTAGTAATGGATACGCAGTATTTT; cdr3_aa: CASSLVMDTQYF
cdr3_length: 14; v_call: TRBV2; clone_size: .; d_call: .; j_call: TRBJ1-5; cdr3_nt: TGTGCCAGCACCCCGAACGGGGTGGACCAGCCCCAGCATTTT; cdr3_aa: CASTPNGVDQPQHF
cdr3_length: 15; v_call: TRBV7-2; clone_size: few; d_call: TRBD1; j_call: TRBJ2-5; cdr3_nt: TGTGCCAGCAGCTCACCGGGACAGGGGGGGGAGACCCAGTACTTC; cdr3_aa: CASSSPGQGGETQYF
cdr3_length: 16; v_call: TRBV7-9; clone_size: .; d_call: .; j_call: TRBJ2-1; cdr3_nt: TGTGCCAGCAGCCCGGGCGGCGGGATTAGAAGTAATGAGCAGTTCTTC; cdr3_aa: CASSPGGGIRSNEQFF
cdr3_length: 15; v_call: TRBV6-1; clone_size: .; d_call: TRBD1; j_call: TRBJ2-7; cdr3_nt: TGTGCCAGCAGTCTCCGGGACAGGGGGGTTTACGAGCAGTACTTC; cdr3_aa: CASSLRDRGVYEQYF
cdr3_length: 19; v_call: TRBV6-1; clone_size: .; d_call: .; j_call: TRBJ1-2; cdr3_nt: TGTGCCAGCAGTGAAGCCGGAGGGACGGGATTTCTCTCCCGACCTGGCTACACCTTC; cdr3_aa: CASSEAGGTGFLSRPGYTF
cdr3_length: 16; v_call: TRBV11-2; clone_size: .; d_call: TRBD1; j_call: TRBJ2-3; cdr3_nt: TGTGCCAGCAGCTACCACCCGGGACAGGGCGCAGATACGCAGTATTTT; cdr3_aa: CASSYHPGQGADTQYF
cdr3_length: 15; v_call: TRBV5-1; clone_size: .; d_call: TRBD1; j_call: TRBJ2-1; cdr3_nt: TGCGCCAGCAGCTTGTATGACAGGGCCGACAATGAGCAGTTCTTC; cdr3_aa: CASSLYDRADNEQFF
cdr3_length: 14; v_call: TRBV18; clone_size: .; d_call: .; j_call: TRBJ1-6; cdr3_nt: TGTGCCAGCTCTGCCGGGGGTTTCGATTCACCCCTCCACTTT; cdr3_aa: CASSAGGFDSPLHF
cdr3_length: 17; v_call: TRBV28; clone_size: .; d_call: TRBD2; j_call: TRBJ2-7; cdr3_nt: TGTGCCAGCAGTTTTCGTCGGGCGGGAGCCCCCTCCTACGAGCAGTACTTC; cdr3_aa: CASSFRRAGAPSYEQYF
cdr3_length: 13; v_call: TRBV2; clone_size: few; d_call: .; j_call: TRBJ2-5; cdr3_nt: TGTGCCAGCAGGAATGGACTGGAAGAGACCCAGTACTTC; cdr3_aa: CASRNGLEETQYF
cdr3_length: 18; v_call: TRBV21-1; clone_size: once; d_call: .; j_call: TRBJ1-6; cdr3_nt: TGTGCCAGCAGCAAGGAACCGGGACAGGGGGCAAGTAATTCACCCCTCCACTTT; cdr3_aa: CASSKEPGQGASNSPLHF
cdr3_length: 12; v_call: TRBV30; clone_size: .; d_call: .; j_call: TRBJ2-1; cdr3_nt: TGTGCCTGGCGGGGGTGGCGCAATGAGCAGTTCTTC; cdr3_aa: CAWRGWRNEQFF
cdr3_length: 13; v_call: TRBV6-5; clone_size: .; d_call: .; j_call: TRBJ2-7; cdr3_nt: TGTGCCAGCAGTTACCCAGGGACCTACGAGCAGTACTTC; cdr3_aa: CASSYPGTYEQYF
cdr3_length: 15; v_call: TRBV7-9; clone_size: .; d_call: TRBD2; j_call: TRBJ2-3; cdr3_nt: TGTGCCAGCAGCCTGACTAGCGGGAGAGAAGATACGCAGTATTTT; cdr3_aa: CASSLTSGREDTQYF
cdr3_length: 16; v_call: TRBV19; clone_size: .; d_call: .; j_call: TRBJ2-7; cdr3_nt: TGTGCCACCCCTACCCCCCCTGACAGGCGAGCCTACGAGCAGTACTTC; cdr3_aa: CATPTPPDRRAYEQYF
cdr3_length: 15; v_call: TRBV21-1; clone_size: .; d_call: .; j_call: TRBJ2-1; cdr3_nt: TGTGCCAGCAGCACCAGCGGGAGGAATTACAATGAGCAGTTCTTC; cdr3_aa: CASSTSGRNYNEQFF
cdr3_length: 16; v_call: TRBV7-2; clone_size: once; d_call: .; j_call: TRBJ2-2; cdr3_nt: TGTGCCAGCAGCTTAAGGGGCCGGCGGTTTGGTGGGGAGCTGTTTTTT; cdr3_aa: CASSLRGRRFGGELFF
cdr3_length: 15; v_call: TRBV9; clone_size: .; d_call: .; j_call: TRBJ2-5; cdr3_nt: TGTGCCAGCAGCGCTGGGGGGGGCATCCAAGAGACCCAGTACTTC; cdr3_aa: CASSAGGGIQETQYF
cdr3_length: 14; v_call: TRBV30; clone_size: .; d_call: .; j_call: TRBJ2-1; cdr3_nt: TGTGCCTGGAGTGTACATGCAGGGGACGATGAGCAGTTCTTC; cdr3_aa: CAWSVHAGDDEQFF
cdr3_length: 13; v_call: TRBV19; clone_size: .; d_call: TRBD1; j_call: TRBJ1-5; cdr3_nt: TGTGCCAGTAAGGGACAGTTCAATCAGCCCCAGCATTTT; cdr3_aa: CASKGQFNQPQHF
cdr3_length: 13; v_call: TRBV6-5; clone_size: .; d_call: .; j_call: TRBJ2-7; cdr3_nt: TGTGCCAGCAGACTGTCTTACTCCTACGAGCAGTACTTC; cdr3_aa: CASRLSYSYEQYF
cdr3_length: 13; v_call: TRBV2; clone_size: few; d_call: .; j_call: TRBJ1-1; cdr3_nt: TGTGCCAGCAGTGAAGCGCTTCGGGGGGAAGCTTTCTTT; cdr3_aa: CASSEALRGEAFF
cdr3_length: 17; v_call: TRBV19; clone_size: few; d_call: .; j_call: TRBJ1-5; cdr3_nt: TGTGCCAGTAGTATACAGACAGGAAGCTATAGCAATCAGCCCCAGCATTTT; cdr3_aa: CASSIQTGSYSNQPQHF
cdr3_length: 14; v_call: TRBV6-5; clone_size: .; d_call: .; j_call: TRBJ2-7; cdr3_nt: TGTGCCAGCAGTTATTGGGGGCCATCCTACGAGCAGTACTTC; cdr3_aa: CASSYWGPSYEQYF
cdr3_length: 14; v_call: TRBV9; clone_size: .; d_call: TRBD1; j_call: TRBJ2-7; cdr3_nt: TGTGCCAGCAGCGTAGGAACAGGGGCGGGCGAGCAGTACTTC; cdr3_aa: CASSVGTGAGEQYF
cdr3_length: 16; v_call: TRBV7-2; clone_size: .; d_call: .; j_call: TRBJ2-6; cdr3_nt: TGTGCCAGCAGCCCCCAAGCGCTCTCTGGGGCCAACGTCCTGACTTTC; cdr3_aa: CASSPQALSGANVLTF
cdr3_length: 13; v_call: TRBV6-5; clone_size: .; d_call: .; j_call: TRBJ1-5; cdr3_nt: TGTGCCAGCAGTTACTCAGGGGCACAGCCCCAGCATTTT; cdr3_aa: CASSYSGAQPQHF
cdr3_length: 17; v_call: TRBV19; clone_size: .; d_call: TRBD1; j_call: TRBJ1-3; cdr3_nt: TGTGCCAGTAGTGGCAGACGGACAGGGAGCTCTGGAAACACCATATATTTT; cdr3_aa: CASSGRRTGSSGNTIYF
cdr3_length: 16; v_call: TRBV15; clone_size: .; d_call: .; j_call: TRBJ1-2; cdr3_nt: TGTGCCACCAGCAGTAGAATAAGACTATCTAACTATGGCTACACCTTC; cdr3_aa: CATSSRIRLSNYGYTF
cdr3_length: 15; v_call: TRBV6-5; clone_size: .; d_call: .; j_call: TRBJ1-1; cdr3_nt: TGTGCCAGCAGTTACTCTGGGGCTTTGCGCACTGAAGCTTTCTTT; cdr3_aa: CASSYSGALRTEAFF
cdr3_length: 13; v_call: TRBV6-1; clone_size: .; d_call: .; j_call: TRBJ1-2; cdr3_nt: TGTGCCAGCAGTGAACATGGGGGAGGGGGCTACACCTTC; cdr3_aa: CASSEHGGGGYTF
cdr3_length: 15; v_call: TRBV9; clone_size: .; d_call: TRBD2; j_call: TRBJ2-7; cdr3_nt: TGTGCCAGCAGCCCTAGCGGGCGGAGCTCCTACGAGCAGTACTTC; cdr3_aa: CASSPSGRSSYEQYF
cdr3_length: 15; v_call: TRBV11-2; clone_size: once; d_call: TRBD2; j_call: TRBJ2-1; cdr3_nt: TGTGCCAGCAGTTCTGCTAGCGGGGCCTACAATGAGCAGTTCTTC; cdr3_aa: CASSSASGAYNEQFF
cdr3_length: 14; v_call: TRBV7-9; clone_size: few; d_call: .; j_call: TRBJ1-2; cdr3_nt: TGTGCCAGCAGCCCCAGGAGGCCTGAAAATGGCTACACCTTC; cdr3_aa: CASSPRRPENGYTF
cdr3_length: 12; v_call: TRBV2; clone_size: few; d_call: .; j_call: TRBJ2-7; cdr3_nt: TGTGCCAGCAGTGAAATCAGATACGAGCAGTACTTC; cdr3_aa: CASSEIRYEQYF
cdr3_length: 16; v_call: TRBV27; clone_size: .; d_call: .; j_call: TRBJ1-6; cdr3_nt: TGTGCCAGCAGTCTCTCCTCGGGGTCCTATAATTCACCCCTCCACTTT; cdr3_aa: CASSLSSGSYNSPLHF
cdr3_length: 12; v_call: TRBV30; clone_size: .; d_call: .; j_call: TRBJ1-2; cdr3_nt: TGTGCCTCGGAGGGCGCCAACTATGGCTACACCTTC; cdr3_aa: CASEGANYGYTF
cdr3_length: 12; v_call: TRBV10-1; clone_size: .; d_call: .; j_call: TRBJ1-4; cdr3_nt: TGCGCCAGCTCTCAGGGAGGGGAAAAACTGTTTTTT; cdr3_aa: CASSQGGEKLFF
cdr3_length: 18; v_call: TRBV28; clone_size: .; d_call: TRBD2; j_call: TRBJ2-7; cdr3_nt: TGTGCCACAAGGACTAGCGGGAGGGCCAGCGTTTTCGTCTACGAGCAGTACTTC; cdr3_aa: CATRTSGRASVFVYEQYF
cdr3_length: 11; v_call: TRBV7-9; clone_size: .; d_call: .; j_call: TRBJ2-5; cdr3_nt: TGTGCCAGCAGCAGAGGAGAGACCCAGTACTTC; cdr3_aa: CASSRGETQYF
cdr3_length: 12; v_call: TRBV2; clone_size: few; d_call: .; j_call: TRBJ2-7; cdr3_nt: TGTGCCAGCAGTGGAGGAGCATCCCAGCAGTACTTC; cdr3_aa: CASSGGASQQYF
cdr3_length: 15; v_call: TRBV18; clone_size: .; d_call: TRBD2; j_call: TRBJ2-1; cdr3_nt: TGTGCCAGCTCACCCGGACTAGCGGAATACAATGAGCAGTTCTTC; cdr3_aa: CASSPGLAEYNEQFF
cdr3_length: 15; v_call: TRBV18; clone_size: .; d_call: TRBD1; j_call: TRBJ2-3; cdr3_nt: TGTGCCAGCTCACCACCAACAGGGGGCGGGGATACGCAGTATTTT; cdr3_aa: CASSPPTGGGDTQYF
cdr3_length: 16; v_call: TRBV12-5; clone_size: .; d_call: .; j_call: TRBJ2-1; cdr3_nt: TGTGCTAGTGGTTTGCTCCTGAGCGGACTTTACAATGAGCAGTTCTTC; cdr3_aa: CASGLLLSGLYNEQFF
cdr3_length: 14; v_call: TRBV19; clone_size: .; d_call: .; j_call: TRBJ2-2; cdr3_nt: TGTGCCAGTAAGGTACAGGGCTCAGGGGGGGAGCTGTTTTTT; cdr3_aa: CASKVQGSGGELFF
cdr3_length: 16; v_call: TRBV30; clone_size: .; d_call: .; j_call: TRBJ2-3; cdr3_nt: TGTGCCTGGAGCAACGGACTGGGTTTTGGCACAGATACGCAGTATTTT; cdr3_aa: CAWSNGLGFGTDTQYF